This is a list of T cell receptor beta chains from one sample in a study of PD-1 blockade in mismatch repair-deficient tumors. These receptors have no identified antigens. Sequenced by immunoSEQ multiplex PCR; TCRdb stores in-frame clones only, minus some. This sample has 14,000 or so clones, with less than 90% found just once. The specimen was cells cultured in vitro, collected from a patient treated with pembrolizumab. The receptors come from an adult with mismatch repair-deficient cancer. CDR3s include the opening cysteine and the closing phenylalanine or tryptophan. D genes are given only for firm matches. Only some rows state a clone size, as once, few, many or a class for expanded clones.

CDR3aa: CASSQAFPDRVNQPQHF
CDR3nt: TGCGCCAGCAGCCAGGCCTTTCCGGACAGAGTGAATCAGCCCCAGCATTTT
j_gene: TRBJ1-5
d_gene: .
v_gene: TRBV4-1
abundance: .

CDR3aa: CASSPKTSADSYNEQFF
CDR3nt: TGCGCCAGCAGTCCAAAGACTAGCGCAGACTCTTACAATGAGCAGTTCTTC
j_gene: TRBJ2-1
d_gene: TRBD2
v_gene: TRBV5-1
abundance: .

CDR3aa: CASSQTGDHYEQYF
CDR3nt: TGCGCCAGCAGCCAGACAGGAGATCACTACGAGCAGTACTTC
j_gene: TRBJ2-7
d_gene: .
v_gene: TRBV5-1
abundance: .

CDR3aa: CATQPGLAESSSYEQYF
CDR3nt: TGTGCCACACAACCGGGACTAGCGGAGAGCAGCTCCTACGAGCAGTACTTC
j_gene: TRBJ2-7
d_gene: TRBD2
v_gene: TRBV10-3
abundance: few

CDR3aa: CASSLALAGGPLVFGETQYF
CDR3nt: TGTGCCAGCAGCTTAGCGCTAGCGGGAGGCCCACTAGTATTCGGAGAGACCCAGTACTTC
j_gene: TRBJ2-5
d_gene: TRBD2
v_gene: TRBV7-8
abundance: .

CDR3aa: CAWSVGGVRNIQYF
CDR3nt: TGTGCCTGGAGTGTAGGAGGGGTGAGGAACATTCAGTACTTC
j_gene: TRBJ2-4
d_gene: .
v_gene: TRBV30
abundance: once

CDR3aa: CASSHQQGQETQYF
CDR3nt: TGTGCCAGCAGCCATCAACAGGGACAAGAGACCCAGTACTTC
j_gene: TRBJ2-5
d_gene: .
v_gene: TRBV5-8
abundance: .

CDR3aa: CASSPMNTEAFF
CDR3nt: TGTGCCAGCAGTCCGATGAACACTGAAGCTTTCTTT
j_gene: TRBJ1-1
d_gene: .
v_gene: TRBV11-3
abundance: few

CDR3aa: CASSYPGTGSEQFF
CDR3nt: TGTGCCAGCAGTTACCCCGGGACGGGGTCTGAGCAGTTCTTC
j_gene: TRBJ2-1
d_gene: .
v_gene: TRBV28
abundance: once

CDR3aa: CAWSIAGGIYEQYF
CDR3nt: TGTGCCTGGAGTATAGCAGGGGGAATCTACGAGCAGTACTTC
j_gene: TRBJ2-7
d_gene: TRBD1
v_gene: TRBV30
abundance: once

CDR3aa: CSVVGLAGVSHTDTQYF
CDR3nt: TGCAGCGTTGTGGGGCTAGCGGGAGTCTCTCACACAGATACGCAGTATTTT
j_gene: TRBJ2-3
d_gene: TRBD2
v_gene: TRBV29-1
abundance: .

CDR3aa: CASSRSLTEAFF
CDR3nt: TGTGCCAGCAGCCGGAGCCTCACTGAAGCTTTCTTT
j_gene: TRBJ1-1
d_gene: .
v_gene: TRBV14
abundance: .

CDR3aa: CASRGSYNEQFF
CDR3nt: TGTGCCAGCAGGGGTTCCTACAATGAGCAGTTCTTC
j_gene: TRBJ2-1
d_gene: .
v_gene: TRBV9
abundance: .

CDR3aa: CASSQQGGSYEQYF
CDR3nt: TGTGCCAGCAGCCAACAGGGAGGGTCCTACGAGCAGTACTTC
j_gene: TRBJ2-7
d_gene: TRBD2
v_gene: TRBV4-2
abundance: .

CDR3aa: CASSPTDRLNTEAFF
CDR3nt: TGTGCCAGCAGCCCCACGGACAGGCTGAACACTGAAGCTTTCTTT
j_gene: TRBJ1-1
d_gene: TRBD1
v_gene: TRBV7-9
abundance: once

CDR3aa: CASSEQSGAAYEQYF
CDR3nt: TGTGCCAGCAGCGAACAGAGCGGGGCAGCCTACGAGCAGTACTTC
j_gene: TRBJ2-7
d_gene: TRBD2
v_gene: TRBV7-2
abundance: once

CDR3aa: CASSPYRQTSGANVLTF
CDR3nt: TGTGCCAGCTCACCCTACCGACAAACCTCTGGGGCCAACGTCCTGACTTTC
j_gene: TRBJ2-6
d_gene: .
v_gene: TRBV18
abundance: once

CDR3aa: CASSFISDRGIFYEQYF
CDR3nt: TGTGCCAGCAGCTTTATCTCCGACAGGGGAATTTTCTACGAGCAGTACTTC
j_gene: TRBJ2-7
d_gene: TRBD1
v_gene: TRBV11-3
abundance: .

CDR3aa: CASSLTGAAGELFF
CDR3nt: TGTGCCAGCAGCTTAACAGGGGCGGCCGGGGAGCTGTTTTTT
j_gene: TRBJ2-2
d_gene: TRBD1
v_gene: TRBV7-2
abundance: .

CDR3aa: CASKEVRAATDTQYF
CDR3nt: TGTGCCAGCAAGGAAGTTCGAGCGGCCACAGATACGCAGTATTTT
j_gene: TRBJ2-3
d_gene: .
v_gene: TRBV28
abundance: .

CDR3aa: CASSIRDFLVEQFF
CDR3nt: TGTGCCAGCAGTATCCGGGACTTTCTGGTCGAGCAGTTCTTC
j_gene: TRBJ2-1
d_gene: .
v_gene: TRBV28
abundance: .

CDR3aa: CASDRGDYNEQFF
CDR3nt: TGTGCCTCCGATCGAGGGGACTACAATGAGCAGTTCTTC
j_gene: TRBJ2-1
d_gene: .
v_gene: TRBV2
abundance: once

CDR3aa: CASSRTGKPGLALTSSYNEQFF
CDR3nt: TGTGCCAGCAGCCGTACAGGGAAGCCGGGACTAGCGCTGACAAGCTCCTACAATGAGCAGTTCTTC
j_gene: TRBJ2-1
d_gene: TRBD2
v_gene: TRBV27
abundance: few

CDR3aa: CASSDDPQETQYF
CDR3nt: TGTGCCAGCAGTGACGACCCTCAAGAGACCCAGTACTTC
j_gene: TRBJ2-5
d_gene: .
v_gene: TRBV2
abundance: .

CDR3aa: CASTIQVYSGANVLTF
CDR3nt: TGCGCCAGCACTATACAAGTATACTCTGGGGCCAACGTCCTGACTTTC
j_gene: TRBJ2-6
d_gene: .
v_gene: TRBV5-1
abundance: .

CDR3aa: CASSIRRYNSPLHF
CDR3nt: TGTGCCAGCAGTATACGACGTTATAATTCACCCCTCCACTTT
j_gene: TRBJ1-6
d_gene: .
v_gene: TRBV6-5
abundance: .

CDR3aa: CASGKPPGHGKGTQYF
CDR3nt: TGTGCCAGCGGAAAGCCCCCCGGACACGGGAAGGGGACCCAGTACTTC
j_gene: TRBJ2-5
d_gene: .
v_gene: TRBV11-3
abundance: .

CDR3aa: CASSRAGTAVFGYTF
CDR3nt: TGTGCCAGCAGTCGGGCCGGGACAGCAGTATTTGGCTACACCTTC
j_gene: TRBJ1-2
d_gene: TRBD1
v_gene: TRBV28
abundance: .

CDR3aa: CASCRERFYNEQFF
CDR3nt: TGTGCCAGCTGCAGGGAGAGATTTTACAATGAGCAGTTCTTC
j_gene: TRBJ2-1
d_gene: .
v_gene: TRBV6-5
abundance: .

CDR3aa: CATTNIHRPYEQYF
CDR3nt: TGTGCCACCACTAACATCCATAGACCCTACGAGCAGTACTTC
j_gene: TRBJ2-7
d_gene: .
v_gene: TRBV15
abundance: .

CDR3aa: CASSQWGGPRRPQHF
CDR3nt: TGTGCCAGCAGCCAATGGGGTGGGCCCCGAAGGCCCCAGCATTTT
j_gene: TRBJ1-5
d_gene: .
v_gene: TRBV16
abundance: .

CDR3aa: CASSAGLAGGVEQFF
CDR3nt: TGTGCTAGCAGCGCCGGACTAGCGGGAGGGGTTGAGCAGTTCTTC
j_gene: TRBJ2-1
d_gene: TRBD2
v_gene: TRBV7-7
abundance: .

CDR3aa: CASSEEVETYNEQFF
CDR3nt: TGTGCCAGCAGTGAAGAGGTGGAAACCTACAATGAGCAGTTCTTC
j_gene: TRBJ2-1
d_gene: .
v_gene: TRBV6-1
abundance: .

CDR3aa: CASRTDRGPYNSPLHF
CDR3nt: TGCGCCAGCAGGACTGACAGGGGACCCTATAATTCACCCCTCCACTTT
j_gene: TRBJ1-6
d_gene: TRBD1
v_gene: TRBV10-2
abundance: .

CDR3aa: CSAPSLNIQYF
CDR3nt: TGCAGTGCCCCTAGTTTGAACATTCAGTACTTC
j_gene: TRBJ2-4
d_gene: .
v_gene: TRBV20-1
abundance: .

CDR3aa: CASMRMDNEQFF
CDR3nt: TGTGCCAGCATGAGGATGGACAATGAGCAGTTCTTC
j_gene: TRBJ2-1
d_gene: .
v_gene: TRBV27
abundance: .

CDR3aa: CASSLSNEQFF
CDR3nt: TGTGCCAGCAGCTTGTCCAATGAGCAGTTCTTC
j_gene: TRBJ2-1
d_gene: .
v_gene: TRBV5-5
abundance: few

CDR3aa: CASSIDLEESSYEQYF
CDR3nt: TGTGCCAGTAGTATAGATCTGGAGGAAAGCTCCTACGAGCAGTACTTC
j_gene: TRBJ2-7
d_gene: .
v_gene: TRBV19
abundance: .

CDR3aa: CASSDFSSTDTQYF
CDR3nt: TGCGCCAGCAGTGACTTTTCTAGCACAGATACGCAGTATTTT
j_gene: TRBJ2-3
d_gene: .
v_gene: TRBV10-1
abundance: few

CDR3aa: CASSLSQTEAFF
CDR3nt: TGTGCCAGCAGTTTGTCTCAGACTGAAGCTTTCTTT
j_gene: TRBJ1-1
d_gene: .
v_gene: TRBV28
abundance: .

CDR3aa: CATSSQGQATNEQFF
CDR3nt: TGTGCCACCAGCAGTCAGGGACAGGCGACCAATGAGCAGTTCTTC
j_gene: TRBJ2-1
d_gene: TRBD1
v_gene: TRBV15
abundance: .

CDR3aa: CAWSVGLAASTDTQYF
CDR3nt: TGTGCCTGGAGTGTTGGGCTAGCAGCTAGCACAGATACGCAGTATTTT
j_gene: TRBJ2-3
d_gene: .
v_gene: TRBV30
abundance: .

CDR3aa: CASKNPTGGGRVFGELFF
CDR3nt: TGTGCCAGCAAAAACCCCACTGGTGGCGGGAGGGTGTTCGGGGAGCTGTTTTTT
j_gene: TRBJ2-2
d_gene: TRBD2
v_gene: TRBV2
abundance: few

CDR3aa: CASSQGRDNEQFF
CDR3nt: TGTGCCAGCTCACAGGGGCGGGACAATGAGCAGTTCTTC
j_gene: TRBJ2-1
d_gene: .
v_gene: TRBV18
abundance: .

CDR3aa: CASSPGLQYQETQYF
CDR3nt: TGTGCCAGCAGCCCGGGACTACAGTACCAAGAGACCCAGTACTTC
j_gene: TRBJ2-5
d_gene: TRBD2
v_gene: TRBV11-2
abundance: .

CDR3aa: CASSFNRIYGYTF
CDR3nt: TGTGCCAGCAGCTTTAACAGAATCTATGGCTACACCTTC
j_gene: TRBJ1-2
d_gene: .
v_gene: TRBV7-9
abundance: .

CDR3aa: CAGSPLAGGWDEQFF
CDR3nt: TGTGCCGGGTCCCCCCTCGCGGGAGGGTGGGATGAGCAGTTCTTC
j_gene: TRBJ2-1
d_gene: TRBD2
v_gene: TRBV6-1
abundance: .

CDR3aa: CASSYSAGFSTDTQYF
CDR3nt: TGTGCCAGCAGTTACTCGGCGGGGTTTAGCACAGATACGCAGTATTTT
j_gene: TRBJ2-3
d_gene: .
v_gene: TRBV6-5
abundance: once

CDR3aa: CASSSVERSYEQYF
CDR3nt: TGTGCCAGCAGCTCCGTCGAGAGGAGCTACGAGCAGTACTTC
j_gene: TRBJ2-7
d_gene: .
v_gene: TRBV5-8
abundance: once

CDR3aa: CASSPITGMEETQYF
CDR3nt: TGTGCCAGCAGTCCAATCACAGGGATGGAAGAGACCCAGTACTTC
j_gene: TRBJ2-5
d_gene: .
v_gene: TRBV2
abundance: once

CDR3aa: CASSNDANYGYTF
CDR3nt: TGCGCCAGCAGCAATGACGCTAACTATGGCTACACCTTC
j_gene: TRBJ1-2
d_gene: .
v_gene: TRBV5-1
abundance: .

CDR3aa: CASSYLTGGGMNTEAFF
CDR3nt: TGTGCCAGCAGCTATTTGACAGGGGGCGGGATGAACACTGAAGCTTTCTTT
j_gene: TRBJ1-1
d_gene: TRBD1
v_gene: TRBV5-6
abundance: .

CDR3aa: CASSLTGGVRGQYF
CDR3nt: TGTGCCAGCAGCTTAACGGGCGGGGTCCGGGGGCAGTACTTC
j_gene: TRBJ2-7
d_gene: .
v_gene: TRBV7-3
abundance: .

CDR3aa: CATRQGVGSPLHF
CDR3nt: TGTGCCACCCGGCAGGGAGTAGGGTCACCCCTCCACTTT
j_gene: TRBJ1-6
d_gene: .
v_gene: TRBV10-3
abundance: .